A selection of T cell receptor beta chains follows, all from one sample in a study of technical replicates of blood from a handful of donors. Produced via immunoSEQ multiplex PCR; TCRdb's table is partial and in-frame only. The repertoire holds over 55,000 clones, with 90% to 95% as singletons. Specimen: PBMCs. Every receptor here comes from a human donor in good health. Some clones in this sample may be carry-over from other donors' samples. The CDR3 runs from the conserved cysteine through the conserved F or W. Each record gives: V gene, D gene, clone size, J gene, CDR3 DNA, CDR3 protein. A D gene is named only where the DNA matches it firmly. The size entry is marked missing in some rows and otherwise reads once, few, many or a size class.

V gene: TRBV13; D gene: .; clone size: .; J gene: TRBJ2-3; CDR3 DNA: TGTGCCAGCACCTCCGGTGCTCTCGCAGATACGCAGTATTTT; CDR3 protein: CASTSGALADTQYF
V gene: TRBV10-3; D gene: .; clone size: .; J gene: TRBJ1-4; CDR3 DNA: TGTGCCATCAGGCTCGGCACGGGGTTTAGCGAAAAACTGTTTTTT; CDR3 protein: CAIRLGTGFSEKLFF
V gene: TRBV10-3; D gene: .; clone size: .; J gene: TRBJ1-2; CDR3 DNA: TGTGCCATCAGTGAGGGACAGAACTATGGCTACACCTTC; CDR3 protein: CAISEGQNYGYTF
V gene: TRBV5-1; D gene: .; clone size: .; J gene: TRBJ2-3; CDR3 DNA: TGCGCCAGCAGCTTGGGAAGAGGGTTGACAGATACGCAGTATTTT; CDR3 protein: CASSLGRGLTDTQYF
V gene: TRBV4-3; D gene: .; clone size: .; J gene: TRBJ1-1; CDR3 DNA: TGCGCCAGCAGCCAAGGGCAGAGGGGGACTGAAGCTTTCTTT; CDR3 protein: CASSQGQRGTEAFF
V gene: TRBV5-1; D gene: .; clone size: .; J gene: TRBJ1-1; CDR3 DNA: TGCGCCAGCAGCCTAGATAGGGCTAGCGGGACTGAAGCTTTCTTT; CDR3 protein: CASSLDRASGTEAFF
V gene: TRBV7-8; D gene: .; clone size: .; J gene: TRBJ2-1; CDR3 DNA: TGTGCCAGCAGCTTAGTCTACAGGGCAAAACACAATGAGCAGTTCTTC; CDR3 protein: CASSLVYRAKHNEQFF
V gene: TRBV15; D gene: .; clone size: .; J gene: TRBJ1-2; CDR3 DNA: TGTGCCACCAATCGCCAGGGGAACTATGGCTACACCTTC; CDR3 protein: CATNRQGNYGYTF
V gene: TRBV9; D gene: .; clone size: once; J gene: TRBJ1-3; CDR3 DNA: TGTGCCAGCAGCTTTAGCAGCGCTGGAAACACCATATATTTT; CDR3 protein: CASSFSSAGNTIYF
V gene: TRBV28; D gene: TRBD1; clone size: .; J gene: TRBJ2-7; CDR3 DNA: TGTGCCAGCGGGTCCCCCGGGACAGGGACGAACGAGCAGTACTTC; CDR3 protein: CASGSPGTGTNEQYF
V gene: TRBV19; D gene: .; clone size: .; J gene: TRBJ1-4; CDR3 DNA: TGTGCCAGTGGGGACAAAGGGCACGTTGAAAAACTGTTTTTT; CDR3 protein: CASGDKGHVEKLFF
V gene: TRBV7-9; D gene: .; clone size: .; J gene: TRBJ2-7; CDR3 DNA: TGTGCCAGCAGCTTAGATTTGGGTTACTTACGGGGCGAGCAGTACTTC; CDR3 protein: CASSLDLGYLRGEQYF
V gene: TRBV7-2; D gene: .; clone size: .; J gene: TRBJ2-7; CDR3 DNA: TGTGCCAGCAGCTCCACCGGGGGAAACTACGAGCAGTACTTC; CDR3 protein: CASSSTGGNYEQYF
V gene: TRBV30; D gene: .; clone size: .; J gene: TRBJ1-3; CDR3 DNA: TGTGCCTGGAGTTCGGGGTATGGAAACACCATATATTTT; CDR3 protein: CAWSSGYGNTIYF
V gene: TRBV4-2; D gene: .; clone size: .; J gene: TRBJ2-7; CDR3 DNA: TGTGCCAGCACCAAGACAGGGGAGGGCAGTAACGACGAGCAGTACTTC; CDR3 protein: CASTKTGEGSNDEQYF
V gene: TRBV5-4; D gene: .; clone size: .; J gene: TRBJ1-1; CDR3 DNA: TGTGCCACCCTTCCTGCAGGGCGTGACACTGAAGCTTTCTTT; CDR3 protein: CATLPAGRDTEAFF
V gene: TRBV5-1; D gene: .; clone size: .; J gene: TRBJ2-7; CDR3 DNA: TGCGCCAGCAGCTTTGCAGAAGACTACGAGCAGTACTTC; CDR3 protein: CASSFAEDYEQYF
V gene: TRBV6-5; D gene: TRBD2; clone size: .; J gene: TRBJ2-5; CDR3 DNA: TGTGCCAGCAGGCCGGGACTAGCTTCGGAGACCCAGTACTTC; CDR3 protein: CASRPGLASETQYF
V gene: TRBV9; D gene: TRBD1; clone size: few; J gene: TRBJ1-1; CDR3 DNA: TGTGCCAGCAGCACCGGGACAGGGCGGGGAACTGAAGCTTTCTTT; CDR3 protein: CASSTGTGRGTEAFF
V gene: TRBV15; D gene: TRBD2; clone size: few; J gene: TRBJ2-3; CDR3 DNA: TGTGCCACCAGCAGGACTAGCGGGAGCACAGATACGCAGTATTTT; CDR3 protein: CATSRTSGSTDTQYF
V gene: TRBV6-5; D gene: .; clone size: .; J gene: TRBJ2-7; CDR3 DNA: TGTGCCAGCAGTTACTCACCCCGGTCGAGCTCCTACGAGCAGTACTTC; CDR3 protein: CASSYSPRSSSYEQYF
V gene: TRBV11-2; D gene: TRBD1; clone size: .; J gene: TRBJ1-6; CDR3 DNA: TGTGCCAGCAGCTTAGTGAGGCAGGGGGCTAGTTCACCCCTCCACTTT; CDR3 protein: CASSLVRQGASSPLHF
V gene: TRBV9; D gene: TRBD2; clone size: .; J gene: TRBJ2-7; CDR3 DNA: TGTGCCAGCAGCGTAGACTATAGCGGGGGCCGCTCTTACTACGAGCAGTACTTC; CDR3 protein: CASSVDYSGGRSYYEQYF
V gene: TRBV27; D gene: .; clone size: .; J gene: TRBJ2-3; CDR3 DNA: TGTGCCAGCAGCCGGGGGGCCCGCACAGATACGCAGTATTTT; CDR3 protein: CASSRGARTDTQYF
V gene: TRBV7-6; D gene: .; clone size: .; J gene: TRBJ2-7; CDR3 DNA: TGTGCCAGCAGTGCCATGGACAGCTCCTACGAGCAGTACTTC; CDR3 protein: CASSAMDSSYEQYF
V gene: TRBV7-9; D gene: TRBD1; clone size: .; J gene: TRBJ1-4; CDR3 DNA: TGTGCCAGCAGCTTAGGAGGGGGCGAGGAAAAACTGTTTTTT; CDR3 protein: CASSLGGGEEKLFF
V gene: TRBV30; D gene: TRBD1; clone size: .; J gene: TRBJ1-6; CDR3 DNA: TGTGCCTGGAGTGGACAGGGCTCCTATAATTCACCCCTCCACTTT; CDR3 protein: CAWSGQGSYNSPLHF
V gene: TRBV9; D gene: TRBD2; clone size: .; J gene: TRBJ2-3; CDR3 DNA: TGTGCCAGCAGCGAGACTAGCGGGGGGGCTGGTCGTACAGATACGCAGTATTTT; CDR3 protein: CASSETSGGAGRTDTQYF
V gene: TRBV7-3; D gene: .; clone size: .; J gene: TRBJ2-7; CDR3 DNA: TGTGCCAGCAGCTTATTACCGGGGTTAACCTACGAGCAGTACTTC; CDR3 protein: CASSLLPGLTYEQYF
V gene: TRBV6-6; D gene: TRBD1; clone size: .; J gene: TRBJ2-7; CDR3 DNA: TGTGCCAGCAGGGGACAGAGTAAAACCTACGAGCAGTACTTC; CDR3 protein: CASRGQSKTYEQYF
V gene: TRBV20-1; D gene: .; clone size: few; J gene: TRBJ2-7; CDR3 DNA: TGCAGTGCTAGAGAGGAGCACGAGCAGTACTTC; CDR3 protein: CSAREEHEQYF
V gene: TRBV18; D gene: TRBD2; clone size: once; J gene: TRBJ2-1; CDR3 DNA: TGTGCCAGCTCACCAAGGGGACTAGCGGGAGTATTGTCCGGTGAGCAGTTCTTC; CDR3 protein: CASSPRGLAGVLSGEQFF
V gene: TRBV2; D gene: .; clone size: .; J gene: TRBJ2-1; CDR3 DNA: TGTGCCAGCAGTGAAGGCGGGGTACCTACGGGGGAGCAGTTCTTC; CDR3 protein: CASSEGGVPTGEQFF
V gene: TRBV11-1; D gene: TRBD2; clone size: .; J gene: TRBJ2-3; CDR3 DNA: TGTGCCAGCAGCCGACTAGCGGGAGGGAGGGGTAGCACAGATACGCAGTATTTT; CDR3 protein: CASSRLAGGRGSTDTQYF
V gene: TRBV5-8; D gene: TRBD2; clone size: .; J gene: TRBJ2-7; CDR3 DNA: TGTGCCAGCAGCTCCGGACTAGCGGGAGGTATTGGAGAGCAGTACTTC; CDR3 protein: CASSSGLAGGIGEQYF
V gene: TRBV4-3; D gene: TRBD2; clone size: .; J gene: TRBJ2-3; CDR3 DNA: TGCGCCAGCAGCCAAGAATTCTCCGGGAGGGCCGGGACAGATACGCAGTATTTT; CDR3 protein: CASSQEFSGRAGTDTQYF
V gene: TRBV5-5; D gene: .; clone size: .; J gene: TRBJ1-3; CDR3 DNA: TGTGCCAGCAGCTTGGAACAGGGACAAGGAAACACCATATATTTT; CDR3 protein: CASSLEQGQGNTIYF
V gene: TRBV7-9; D gene: .; clone size: .; J gene: TRBJ1-1; CDR3 DNA: TGTGCCAGCAGCTGGGAAGGGGGGGGAACTGAAGCTTTCTTT; CDR3 protein: CASSWEGGGTEAFF
V gene: TRBV11-2; D gene: TRBD2; clone size: once; J gene: TRBJ2-1; CDR3 DNA: TGTGCCAGCAGCTTCAGGACTAGCGGGAGCCTGTACAATGAGCAGTTCTTC; CDR3 protein: CASSFRTSGSLYNEQFF
V gene: TRBV5-4; D gene: .; clone size: .; J gene: TRBJ2-7; CDR3 DNA: TGTGCCAGCAGCAACGGGGGTGCAGAGGCCTACGAGCAGTACTTC; CDR3 protein: CASSNGGAEAYEQYF
V gene: TRBV4-3; D gene: .; clone size: once; J gene: TRBJ2-7; CDR3 DNA: TGCGCCAGCAGCCAAGCCCGCCGGGGGGCTGCCTACGAGCAGTACTTC; CDR3 protein: CASSQARRGAAYEQYF
V gene: TRBV29-1; D gene: .; clone size: .; J gene: TRBJ2-3; CDR3 DNA: TGCAGCGTTGACAGGGACACAGATACGCAGTATTTT; CDR3 protein: CSVDRDTDTQYF
V gene: TRBV10-3; D gene: TRBD2; clone size: .; J gene: TRBJ2-3; CDR3 DNA: TGTGCCATCACCCTCACGGGGGGAGGTACAGATACGCAGTATTTT; CDR3 protein: CAITLTGGGTDTQYF
V gene: TRBV5-1; D gene: TRBD2; clone size: .; J gene: TRBJ2-1; CDR3 DNA: TGCGCCAGCAGCGTATGGACTAGCGGGATGGATGAGCAGTTCTTC; CDR3 protein: CASSVWTSGMDEQFF